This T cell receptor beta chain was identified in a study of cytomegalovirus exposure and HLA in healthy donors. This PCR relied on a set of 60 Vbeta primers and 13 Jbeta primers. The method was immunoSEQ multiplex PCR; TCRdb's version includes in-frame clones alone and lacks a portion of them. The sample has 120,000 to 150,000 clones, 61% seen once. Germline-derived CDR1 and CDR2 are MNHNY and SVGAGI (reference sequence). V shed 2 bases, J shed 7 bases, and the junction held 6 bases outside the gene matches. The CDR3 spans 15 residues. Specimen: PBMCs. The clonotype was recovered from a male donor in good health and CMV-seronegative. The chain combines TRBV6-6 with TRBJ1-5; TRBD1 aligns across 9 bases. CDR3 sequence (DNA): TGTGCCAGCAGTTACCCCCGGGACAGGGTACAGCCCCAGCATTTT. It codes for CASSYPRDRVQPQHF.